This TCR beta chain was identified during a study of T cell changes during pregnancy in multiple sclerosis. The data were produced by immunoSEQ multiplex PCR, yet TCRdb's version contains in-frame clones alone and is incomplete. This repertoire shows 85,000 to 90,000 clones, 75% to 95% found once; its top ten account for under 2%. CDR1 and CDR2 (germline): MDHEN, SYDVKM. The CDR3 extends over 17 amino acids. Trimming shortened V by 5 bases and J by 0 bases, and 14 bases separated the two germline ends. The clonotype originates from a female donor in good health, enrolled as a control in a pregnancy study. The J gene is TRBJ2-6, the V gene TRBV28; a possible D gene is TRBD1 (5 bases). The sequenced sample was peripheral blood, obtained in the first trimester of pregnancy. CDR3 loop: CASSLGHTNSGANVLTF. As DNA, the CDR3 is TGTGCCAGCAGTCTCGGACATACCAACTCTGGGGCCAACGTCCTGACTTTC. Full variable domain (missing parts from reference TRBV28 and TRBJ2-6): DVKVTQSSRYLVKRTGEKVFLECVQDMDHENMFWYRQDPGLGLRLIYFSYDVKMKEKGDIPEGYSVSREKKERFSLILESASTNQTSMYLCASSLGHTNSGANVLTFGAGSRLTVL.